The present T cell receptor beta chain was sequenced within a study of T cell responses to AZD1222 COVID-19 vaccine. General study findings and limits: White British people made up most donors, females outnumbered males, and clonal diversity was possibly underestimated. Once two AZD1222 doses were given, Spike-specific TCR breadth and depth went up. Repertoire sampling occurred only after the peak T cell response. Reportedly, close to half of spike-specific TCRs are directed against unmutated variant regions.

The length of the CDR3 is 16 residues. Trimming at V came to 6 bases and at J to 4 bases, leaving 11 bases not matched to a gene. Looked up from germline, CDR1 is MNHEY and CDR2 is SVGEGT. Assay: immunoSEQ multiplex PCR; the TCRdb copy retains only in-frame clones and omits some. Of 150,000 or so clones listed, roughly nine tenths were seen once; the top ten hold about 1.9%. About this clone: The antigen remains undetermined.

The sample was peripheral blood, taken on day 0 of AZD1222 vaccination. The sequence was collected from an adult in good health. The chain is built from TRBV6-2 or TRBV6-3 and TRBJ2-7, with 11 positions matching TRBD2. This CDR3 is CASSPRASGGIYEQYF. The CDR3 DNA reads TGTGCCAGCAGCCCTCGCGCTAGCGGGGGGATTTACGAGCAGTACTTC.